This TCR beta chain was found in a study of CD8 T cells in ankylosing spondylitis. Study-level results: Ankylosing spondylitis blood seemed to carry a telltale TCR beta motif made of eight highly homologous variants. There were earlier reports of some motif variants in reactive arthritis synovial fluid and blood.

With respect to this clonotype: The antigen is not known.

TCRdb re-analysed the 5' RACE reads in MiXCR, keeping a single row per CDR3 protein. The sample yields some 450,000 distinct CDR3 sequences, 17% seen once. The sequenced sample was blood, either unsorted or a sorted T cell fraction (not recorded which). The source is a male donor with ankylosing spondylitis.

The CDR3, as DNA: TGTGCCAGCAGTTTTGCAGGGGGAGGTAACTATGGCTACACCTTC. Translated: CASSFAGGGNYGYTF. The chain combines TRBV27 with TRBJ1-2; 7 bases align to TRBD1. The J segment lost 1 base and the V segment lost 3 bases, leaving 5 bases of the junction unmatched. CDR3 size: 15 residues. Germline values: CDR1 MNHEY, CDR2 SMNVEV (reference sequence).